The 29 T cell receptor beta chains listed next were all sequenced from one sample in a study of T cells in Graves' hyperthyroidism and ophthalmopathy. TCR beta CDR3 regions were amplified from RNA transcripts. HTBI primers drove first-round RT-PCR of the TCR CDR3. TCRdb re-derived calls from the multiplex PCR reads in MiXCR, one entry per CDR3 protein. Among around 240,000 distinct CDR3 sequences, less than 15% were seen once, and the ten largest hold about 14%. The sequenced sample was blood. The receptors originated from a woman between 40 and 50 years old with Graves' hyperthyroidism that later progressed to Graves' ophthalmopathy.

This clonotype has ten or more counts. This chain links TRBV5-1 with TRBJ2-7; 13 nucleotides align to TRBD2. Unmatched junction bases numbered 7, after V lost 4 bases and J lost 6 bases. The germline CDR1 and CDR2 sequences are SGHRS and YFSETQ. The CDR3 has 15 amino acids. The CDR3 DNA reads TGCGCCAGCAGCGGACTAGCGGGAGTTCGAGCCGAGCAGTACTTC. Its translation: CASSGLAGVRAEQYF.

This clonotype was observed at least ten times. The V and J genes are TRBV15 and TRBJ2-1; 13 bases map to TRBD2. CDR1 LNHNV and CDR2 YYDKDF come from the germline V gene (reference sequence). V lost 2 bases, J lost 8 bases, and 6 bases stayed unmatched. The CDR3 covers 16 residues. The CDR3 nucleotides read TGTGCCACCAGCAGACGCCCCGGGACTAGCGGGGATGAGCAGTTCTTC. Amino acid sequence: CATSRRPGTSGDEQFF.

This clonotype has a count of ten or more. The chain links TRBV30 to TRBJ2-3; tentatively, D is TRBD2 (6 bases). Trimming removed 0 bases from V and 2 bases from J, with 12 bases in between. This CDR3 region has 15 residues. Germline loops: CDR1 GTSNPN, CDR2 SVGIG (reference sequence). The CDR3 loop reads CAWSVLGGITDTQYF. The CDR3 region has the DNA TGTGCCTGGAGTGTACTAGGCGGGATCACAGATACGCAGTATTTT.

This clonotype has more than one count but fewer than ten. The chain links TRBV28 to TRBJ2-7; 9 bases match TRBD1. The junction had 10 bases not matched to a gene; V was cut back by 7 bases and J by 6 bases. Looked up from germline, CDR1 is MDHEN and CDR2 is SYDVKM. The CDR3 contains 14 residues. The CDR3 DNA sequence: TGTGCCAGCATGACCGGGACAGGGTTCGGCGAGCAGTACTTC. Translated: CASMTGTGFGEQYF.

In the case of this clonotype: One end of the junction is discordant with germline, which a read error may explain. The rearrangement links TRBV28 to TRBJ2-2, with D maybe TRBD2 (5 bases). This CDR3 has 16 amino acids. Per germline, CDR1 MDHEN and CDR2 SYDVKM. The CDR3 DNA sequence: TGTGCCAGCAGTTTAACCCGAGCAGGAGACACCGGGGAGCTGCTTTTT. This codes for CASSLTRAGDTGELLF.

As regards this clonotype: A read error is possible here, since a much larger clone lies one base away. The rearrangement uses TRBV6-4 and TRBJ2-2; D is perhaps TRBD2 (6 bases). This CDR3 is 15 amino acids long. Trimming cost V 4 bases and J 3 bases, with 12 bases left between them. Germline-derived CDR1 and CDR2 are MRHNA and SNTAGT. DNA of the CDR3: TGTGCCAGCAGTGCCCCGGGACTGTACACCGGGGAGCTGTTTTTT. Translated: CASSAPGLYTGELFF.

This clonotype was seen at least ten times. The chain combines TRBV20-1 with TRBJ2-1; D is ambiguous. The germline V gene encodes CDR1 DFQATT and CDR2 SNEGSKA (reference sequence). The CDR3 consists of 11 residues. The V gene lost 5 bases and the J gene lost 9 bases, with 11 bases spanning the gap. CDR3 residues: CSAVKWGEQFF. CDR3 nucleotide sequence: TGCAGTGCTGTGAAGTGGGGTGAGCAGTTCTTC.

Many counts were recorded for this clonotype. The rearrangement uses TRBV6-5 and TRBJ2-5, with D unclear. V was pared by 2 bases and J by 3 bases, with 7 bases between. This CDR3 contains 13 residues. The germline gives CDR1 MNHEY, CDR2 SVGAGI. CDR3 nucleotides: TGTGCCAGCAGTTACCGGCCGGAAGAGACCCAGTACTTC. This encodes CASSYRPEETQYF.

This clonotype occurred many times. The chain has TRBV12-3 or TRBV12-4 and TRBJ1-2; D gene uncertain. There are 15 residues in the CDR3. The V end lost 4 bases, the J end lost 4 bases, and 16 bases lay between the germline ends. CDR3 protein: CASSSGIQDSYGYTF. CDR3 DNA sequence: TGTGCCAGCAGTTCTGGGATTCAGGACTCCTATGGCTACACCTTC.

This clonotype was found many times. The rearrangement uses TRBV29-1 and TRBJ2-1; D is possibly TRBD2 (6 bases). The germline V and J ends were trimmed by 5 bases and 4 bases, with 12 bases remaining between them. CDR1 and CDR2 from the germline V gene are SQVTM and ANQGSEA. The CDR3 contains 13 residues. CDR3 in DNA: TGCAGCGTTCGCGGGAAGGGATACAATGAGCAGTTCTTC. Encoded protein: CSVRGKGYNEQFF.

This clonotype occurred many times. The chain employs TRBV12-3 or TRBV12-4 and TRBJ2-7, with a possible D match to TRBD1 (6 bases). The CDR3 length is 14 residues. The V end lost 1 base, the J end lost 1 base, and 8 bases lay between the germline ends. The CDR3 protein is CASSLVGQSYEQYF. The CDR3 nucleotides read TGTGCCAGCAGTTTAGTAGGACAGTCCTACGAGCAGTACTTC.

This clonotype was recorded many times. This chain's CDR3 is CASSEQGSGTEAFF. CDR3 nucleotide sequence: TGTGCCAGCAGTGAACAGGGGTCAGGCACTGAAGCTTTCTTT. The rearrangement links TRBV2 to TRBJ1-1; TRBD1 might be the D (6 bases). V gave up 2 bases and J gave up 4 bases, with 11 bases separating them. The CDR3 is 14 residues long. Germline-derived CDR1 and CDR2 are SNHLY and FYNNEI.

There are many counts of this clonotype. The chain employs TRBV6-1 and TRBJ2-3; D perhaps matches TRBD2 (6 bases). Trimming took 8 bases from V and 6 from J, leaving 18 bases between them. Germline loops: CDR1 MNHNS, CDR2 SASEGT. CDR3 size: 14 residues. CDR3 DNA: TGTGCCAGCTCCTCGGGAGAAGAGACCGATACGCAGTATTTT. Translation gives CASSSGEETDTQYF.

The sample holds a few counts of this clonotype. For the CDR3, the DNA is TGCGCCAGCAGCCAAGTCCCTAGCTTTGGCACAGATACGCAGTATTTT. Its translation: CASSQVPSFGTDTQYF. The genes are TRBV4-1 and TRBJ2-3, with D perhaps matching TRBD2 (5 bases). V lost 1 base and J lost 1, with 12 bases in between. Germline CDR1 is MGHRA and CDR2 is YSYEKL. The CDR3 is 16 amino acids.

This clonotype has a count of ten or more. The genes are TRBV6-1 and TRBJ2-5; D perhaps matches TRBD2 (5 bases). The length of the CDR3 is 15 residues. The ends were cut back, 3 bases at V and 2 bases at J, with 13 bases in the middle. Germline loops: CDR1 MNHNS, CDR2 SASEGT. This CDR3 reads CASSDYGELQETQYF. DNA for the CDR3: TGTGCCAGCAGTGATTACGGGGAGCTACAAGAGACCCAGTACTTC.

Many counts were recorded for this clonotype. The chain joins TRBV3-1 to TRBJ1-1, with D possibly matching TRBD1 (5 bases). There are 16 residues in the CDR3. The germline gives CDR1 LGHDT, CDR2 YNNKEL (reference sequence). Trimming left V 0 bases short and J 0 bases short, with 11 bases between. The CDR3 region has the DNA TGTGCCAGCAGCCAAGAGAGGGACGGCTTGAACACTGAAGCTTTCTTT. This gives the protein CASSQERDGLNTEAFF.

In this sample, this clonotype turned up many times. The chain recombines TRBV12-3 or TRBV12-4 with TRBJ2-5; no clear D gene. The CDR3 consists of 16 residues. Trimming left V 6 bases short and J 2 bases short, with 19 bases between. CDR3 loop: CASSPVDWPAQETQYF. The CDR3, as DNA: TGTGCCAGCAGCCCTGTTGATTGGCCGGCTCAAGAGACCCAGTACTTC.

V gene TRBV19 combines with J gene TRBJ2-7; D not certain. The CDR3 sequence is 15 residues long. Trimming left V 9 bases short and J 6 bases short, with 24 bases between. Germline CDR1 LNHDA, CDR2 SQIVND (reference sequence). The CDR3 bases are TGTGCCAGCTCGAGATCTATAATTACGGGTGGCGAGCAGTACTTC. Translation gives CASSRSIITGGEQYF.

This clonotype was counted many times. The genes are TRBV2 and TRBJ2-5; TRBD1 matches 10 bases. The CDR3 loop spans 17 amino acids. V was pared by 6 bases and J by 6 bases, with 16 bases of the junction left unmatched. Germline CDR1 reads SNHLY; CDR2 reads FYNNEI. The CDR3 loop reads CASSKPRQRTGGKTQYF. In DNA form, the CDR3 reads TGTGCCAGCAGCAAACCTCGCCAAAGGACAGGGGGGAAGACCCAGTACTTC.

Ten or more counts support this clonotype. This chain joins TRBV12-3 or TRBV12-4 and TRBJ1-5; no reliable D call. Trimming shortened V by 1 base and J by 0 bases, and 7 bases separated the two germline ends. The CDR3 sequence is 15 residues long. CDR3 region: CASSLGGYSNQPQHF. CDR3 in DNA: TGTGCCAGCAGTTTAGGCGGGTATAGCAATCAGCCCCAGCATTTT.

There are many counts of this clonotype. Here the CDR3 reads CSVSGGRNEQFF. The CDR3 DNA is TGCAGCGTTTCCGGCGGGAGGAATGAGCAGTTCTTC. This chain connects TRBV29-1 to TRBJ2-1; 8 bases line up with TRBD2. The V gene's germline CDR1 is SQVTM and CDR2 ANQGSEA. This CDR3 is 12 amino acids long. V trimming: 5 bases; J trimming: 7 bases; junction bases outside the gene matches: 4.

This clonotype was seen repeatedly, ten times or more. The gene calls are TRBV5-5 and TRBJ1-5; no clear D gene. V was shortened by 1 base and J by 5 bases, with 13 bases between the two germline ends. CDR1 and CDR2 from the germline V gene are SGHKS and YYEKEE (reference sequence). The CDR3 sequence is 15 residues long. Here the CDR3 DNA reads TGTGCCAGCAGCTTGCACGGCGGAACCGATCAGCCCCAGCATTTT. Translated: CASSLHGGTDQPQHF.

This clonotype was found many times. This sequence joins TRBV28 and TRBJ2-7, with a weak D call TRBD1 (6 bases). Trimming removed 4 bases at V and 6 bases at J, with 19 bases between. This CDR3 contains 15 residues. The germline gives CDR1 MDHEN, CDR2 SYDVKM. The CDR3 nucleotides read TGTGCCAGCAGTTCCCCAACCGGGACAAGGGGCGAGCAGTACTTC. Its translation is CASSSPTGTRGEQYF.

This clonotype was picked up many times. The gene calls are TRBV2 and TRBJ2-1; the D gene is possibly TRBD2 (6 bases). V lost 7 bases to trimming and J lost 3 bases, with 22 bases between them. CDR3 length: 17 amino acids. The germline V gene has CDR1 SNHLY and CDR2 FYNNEI. CDR3 in amino acids: CASIGREAIFRYNEQFF. CDR3 coding DNA: TGTGCCAGCATTGGCAGGGAGGCCATTTTTCGCTACAATGAGCAGTTCTTC. The full variable domain, rest sourced from reference TRBV2 and TRBJ2-1, is EPEVTQTPSHQVTQMGQEVILRCVPISNHLYFYWYRQILGQKVEFLVSFYNNEISEKSEIFDDQFSVERPDGSNFTLKIRSTKLEDSAMYFCASIGREAIFRYNEQFFGPGTRLTVL.

This clonotype was detected ten times or more. V and J are TRBV15 and TRBJ2-5; 10 bases are shared with TRBD1. This CDR3 spans 18 amino acids. Germline V gene data show CDR1 as LNHNV and CDR2 as YYDKDF (reference sequence). With V trimmed by 2 bases and J by 3 bases, 12 bases remained unmatched. CDR3 nucleotide sequence: TGTGCCACCAGCAGAAGGACAGGGGGAAAACGGAGAAAAGAGACCCAGTACTTC. The encoded protein is CATSRRTGGKRRKETQYF.

This clonotype occurred many times. V and J are TRBV7-9 and TRBJ2-5; D is perhaps TRBD2 (5 bases). Trimming left V 2 bases short and J 0 bases short, with 10 bases between. CDR1 and CDR2 (germline): SEHNR, FQNEAQ (reference sequence). This CDR3 region has 15 residues. In DNA form, the CDR3 reads TGTGCCAGCAGCTTATACGTCGGGAACCAAGAGACCCAGTACTTC. It specifies CASSLYVGNQETQYF. Together with reference TRBV7-9 and TRBJ2-5, the CDR3 gives the full variable domain: DTGVSQNPRHKITKRGQNVTFRCDPISEHNRLYWYRQTLGQGPEFLTYFQNEAQLEKSRLLSDRFSAERPKGSFSTLEIQRTEQGDSAMYLCASSLYVGNQETQYFGPGTRLLVL.

This chain uses TRBV5-8 with TRBJ2-7; 13 bases agree with TRBD2. J was trimmed by 2 bases and V by 3 bases; bases with no gene match: 5. Per the germline V gene, CDR1 is SGHTS and CDR2 is YDEGEE. The CDR3 runs 16 residues. The CDR3 region is CASSSGLAGETYEQYF. CDR3 sequence (DNA): TGTGCCAGCAGCTCCGGACTAGCGGGAGAAACCTACGAGCAGTACTTC.

The V call is TRBV5-1, the J call TRBJ2-1, with D hard to call. CDR3 length: 13 residues. Trimming stripped 1 base from V and 6 bases from J, with 8 bases between. Germline V gives CDR1 SGHRS, CDR2 YFSETQ. CDR3 amino acids: CASSLQDANEQFF. The CDR3, as DNA: TGCGCCAGCAGCTTGCAGGACGCCAATGAGCAGTTCTTC.

In its sample, this clonotype was seen a few times. The rearrangement links TRBV28 to TRBJ1-1; the D is unclear. This CDR3 comprises 13 residues. Trimming cost V 1 base and J 4 bases, with 7 bases left between them. Germline loops: CDR1 MDHEN, CDR2 SYDVKM. The DNA for the CDR3 is TGTGCCAGCAGTTTATATTTGCGCACTGAAGCTTTCTTT. Its translation is CASSLYLRTEAFF. Using reference TRBV28 and TRBJ1-1 for the parts outside the CDR3, the full variable domain is DVKVTQSSRYLVKRTGEKVFLECVQDMDHENMFWYRQDPGLGLRLIYFSYDVKMKEKGDIPEGYSVSREKKERFSLILESASTNQTSMYLCASSLYLRTEAFFGQGTRLTVV.